A single sample is the source of the 17 T cell receptor beta chains below, sequenced in a study of T cells in Graves' hyperthyroidism and ophthalmopathy (dated by TCRdb to the late 2010s). To prepare the library, multiplex PCR was applied. Reads for this sample came from an Illumina HiSeq 2000. Amplification of TCR beta CDR3 regions was carried out from RNA transcripts. The TCR CDR3 was subjected to a first round of RT-PCR using the HTBI primer set and the Qiagen OneStep RT-PCR kit. Clones were called with MiXCR by TCRdb after fastp trimmed the public reads at Q25, and only in-frame beta chains were retained. Each record represents a unique CDR3 protein, reported with the most common genes and DNA among its rows. The sample table shows about 98,000 distinct CDR3 sequences, and about 37% are seen once. The leading ten clones occupy roughly 10% of the sample. Input material: peripheral blood or thyroid tissue (not recorded which). The receptors derive from a woman aged 25 to 39 with Graves' hyperthyroidism.

This clonotype was counted ten times or more. V and J are TRBV20-1 and TRBJ2-3, with a weak D call TRBD1 (6 bases). V was pared by 4 bases and J by 2 bases, with 22 bases between. CDR3 length equals 17 residues. Germline V gives CDR1 DFQATT, CDR2 SNEGSKA (reference sequence). CDR3 sequence: CSATAYPGTRDTDTQYF. The CDR3 DNA reads as TGCAGTGCTACAGCATACCCCGGGACAAGAGACACAGATACGCAGTATTTT.

This clonotype was seen ten or more times. The DNA for the CDR3 is TGTGCCAGCAGTCCAGGATCCCGCCCCCACGAGCAGTACTTC. Translated: CASSPGSRPHEQYF. This chain links TRBV7-9 with TRBJ2-7; D remains ambiguous. V was shortened by 6 bases and J by 5 bases, with 17 bases between the two germline ends. Germline V gene lookup returns CDR1 SEHNR and CDR2 FQNEAQ (reference sequence). The CDR3 contains 14 residues.

Ten or more counts support this clonotype. The chain recombines TRBV2 with TRBJ2-3; no reliable D call. V gave up 2 bases and J gave up 6 bases, with 9 bases separating them. The CDR3 loop spans 13 amino acids. In germline, CDR1 is SNHLY, CDR2 FYNNEI. CDR3: CASSEYETDTQYF. CDR3 nucleotide sequence: TGTGCCAGCAGTGAATATGAGACGGATACGCAGTATTTT.

Note on this clonotype: This may come from a read error, since a much larger clone is one base off. The chain uses TRBV24-1 and TRBJ2-2; D ambiguous. The CDR3 runs to 16 residues. In germline, CDR1 is KGHDR, CDR2 SFDVKD. CDR3: CAPSTAGGSNIGELFF. The CDR3 nucleotides are TGTGCCCCCAGCACCGCCGGCGGATCGAACATCGGGGAGCTGTTTTTT.

This clonotype was detected ten times or more. Here the CDR3 reads CASSLSGRPGELFF. The CDR3 DNA reads as TGTGCCAGCAGTTTGAGCGGGAGGCCCGGGGAGCTGTTTTTT. The chain employs TRBV6-1 and TRBJ2-2; 9 positions agree with TRBD2. V dropped 5 bases and J dropped 6; count of bases not matched to a gene: 4. CDR3 length equals 14 residues. Germline V lookup: CDR1 MNHNS, CDR2 SASEGT.

This clonotype was counted ten times or more. V and J are TRBV30 and TRBJ2-7, with 10 bases matching TRBD2. CDR1 and CDR2 (germline): GTSNPN, SVGIG (reference sequence). This CDR3 is 15 amino acids long. Trimming removed 1 base from V and 1 base from J; junction bases left unmatched: 4. In DNA form, the CDR3 reads TGTGCCTGGAGTGGCCTAGCGGGAGCTTCCTACGAGCAGTACTTC. This encodes CAWSGLAGASYEQYF.

This clonotype was seen repeatedly, ten times or more. This may arise from a read error, as a much more abundant clone is one base away. The chain couples TRBV7-9 to TRBJ1-4; a weak D match, TRBD1 (6 bases). Germline values: CDR1 SEHNR, CDR2 FQNEAQ (reference sequence). The CDR3 length is 16 residues. Trimming took off 3 bases at V and 5 bases at J, with 16 bases between the two ends. For the CDR3, the DNA is TGTGCCAGCAGCTTTCGAGGGGGGGGGGAGAATGAAAAACTGTTTTTT. Translating gives CASSFRGGGENEKLFF.

The CDR3 here is CASSDPGAYEQYF. The CDR3 coding sequence is TGTGCCAGCAGTGATCCGGGGGCCTACGAGCAGTACTTC. The rearrangement uses TRBV6-6 and TRBJ2-7; the D gene is possibly TRBD2 (6 bases). Per the germline V gene, CDR1 is MNHNY and CDR2 is SVGAGI (reference sequence). Trimming shortened V by 5 bases and J by 2 bases, and 10 bases separated the two germline ends. The CDR3 length is 13 residues.

This clonotype came up many times. This chain joins TRBV5-1 and TRBJ2-5, with 11 nucleotides matching TRBD1. Germline CDR1 SGHRS, CDR2 YFSETQ. V lost 4 bases to trimming and J lost 8 bases; unmatched junction nucleotides: 7. This CDR3 is built from 14 residues. CDR3 sequence: CASSGRDRGTTQYF. CDR3 nucleotides: TGCGCCAGCAGCGGACGGGACAGGGGGACCACCCAGTACTTC. Supplemented by reference TRBV5-1 and TRBJ2-5, the full variable domain reads KAGVTQTPRYLIKTRGQQVTLSCSPISGHRSVSWYQQTPGQGLQFLFEYFSETQRNKGNFPGRFSGRQFSNSRSEMNVSTLELGDSALYLCASSGRDRGTTQYFGPGTRLLVL.

The chain has TRBV7-6 and TRBJ2-1; 9 bases fit TRBD2. The CDR3 has 16 amino acids. Per germline, CDR1 SGHVS and CDR2 FNYEAQ. V gave up 6 bases and J gave up 0 bases; unmatched junction bases: 6. Written as DNA, the CDR3 is TGTGCCAGCAGTTCATTAGCGGGAGCCTCCTACAATGAGCAGTTCTTC. It codes for CASSSLAGASYNEQFF.

This clonotype was recorded at least ten times. The rearrangement joins TRBV28 to TRBJ2-7, with D perhaps being TRBD1 or TRBD2 (5 bases each). The CDR3 consists of 12 residues. V lost 4 bases, J lost 6 bases, and 10 bases lay in between. Germline lookup yields CDR1 MDHEN and CDR2 SYDVKM. The CDR3 reads CASSSLGGEQYF. CDR3 in DNA: TGTGCCAGCAGTTCCCTTGGGGGCGAGCAGTACTTC.

At least ten counts were recorded for this clonotype. The chain recombines TRBV5-1 with TRBJ2-5; perhaps TRBD1 as D (6 bases). The CDR3 covers 14 residues. V dropped 3 bases and J dropped 1 base, with 10 bases sitting between them. Germline CDR1 and CDR2: SGHRS and YFSETQ. CDR3 protein: CASSSGQVQETQYF. CDR3 in DNA: TGCGCCAGCAGCTCGGGACAAGTCCAAGAGACCCAGTACTTC.

In its sample, this clonotype was seen many times. The J gene is TRBJ2-7, the V gene TRBV2; possibly TRBD1 for D (6 bases). CDR3 length: 13 amino acids. Germline CDR1 SNHLY, CDR2 FYNNEI. Deletions cut 9 bases from V and 0 bases from J, with 12 bases between. The CDR3: CARGRGLSYEQYF. CDR3 coding DNA: TGTGCCAGGGGCAGGGGTCTCTCCTACGAGCAGTACTTC.

V is TRBV2 and J is TRBJ1-2; the D is unclear. The ends were cut back, 8 bases at V and 5 bases at J, with 12 bases in the middle. The CDR3 runs 12 residues. The germline CDR1 and CDR2 sequences are SNHLY and FYNNEI. The CDR3: CASGPLGYGYTF. For the CDR3, the DNA is TGTGCCAGCGGTCCCCTGGGGTATGGCTACACCTTC.

This clonotype has ten or more counts. The chain recombines TRBV2 with TRBJ1-3; possible D gene TRBD1, 6 bases. Trimming removed 4 bases from V and 2 bases from J, with 12 bases in between. From germline, CDR1 is SNHLY and CDR2 FYNNEI. The length of the CDR3 is 15 residues. The CDR3 spells CASSGSRQAGNTIYF. The CDR3 DNA reads TGTGCCAGCAGTGGGTCCCGACAGGCTGGAAACACCATATATTTT. Looking up the rest from reference TRBV2 and TRBJ1-3 gives the full variable domain: EPEVTQTPSHQVTQMGQEVILRCVPISNHLYFYWYRQILGQKVEFLVSFYNNEISEKSEIFDDQFSVERPDGSNFTLKIRSTKLEDSAMYFCASSGSRQAGNTIYFGEGSWLTVV.

In this sample, this clonotype turned up many times. This chain links TRBV5-1 with TRBJ1-1, with D maybe TRBD1 (6 bases). Germline V gene sequence: CDR1 SGHRS, CDR2 YFSETQ. The V end was cut by 1 base, the J end by 1 base, with 11 bases between. The CDR3 is made up of 15 amino acids. The CDR3 bases are TGCGCCAGCAGCTTGAGAACGGGGGCGAACACTGAAGCTTTCTTT. It specifies CASSLRTGANTEAFF.

A word on this clonotype: The conserved closing phenylalanine or tryptophan is absent in this CDR3, likely reflecting a read error. CDR3 residues: CASSIVAGFDVNTEAFL. CDR3 nucleotides: TGTGCCAGCAGCATAGTAGCGGGTTTCGATGTGAACACTGAAGCTTTCCTT. This rearrangement joins TRBV7-9 to TRBJ1-1; D remains ambiguous. The CDR3 runs 17 residues. CDR1 and CDR2 (germline): SEHNR, FQNEAQ (reference sequence). V lost 5 bases, J lost 0 bases, and 19 bases lay in between.